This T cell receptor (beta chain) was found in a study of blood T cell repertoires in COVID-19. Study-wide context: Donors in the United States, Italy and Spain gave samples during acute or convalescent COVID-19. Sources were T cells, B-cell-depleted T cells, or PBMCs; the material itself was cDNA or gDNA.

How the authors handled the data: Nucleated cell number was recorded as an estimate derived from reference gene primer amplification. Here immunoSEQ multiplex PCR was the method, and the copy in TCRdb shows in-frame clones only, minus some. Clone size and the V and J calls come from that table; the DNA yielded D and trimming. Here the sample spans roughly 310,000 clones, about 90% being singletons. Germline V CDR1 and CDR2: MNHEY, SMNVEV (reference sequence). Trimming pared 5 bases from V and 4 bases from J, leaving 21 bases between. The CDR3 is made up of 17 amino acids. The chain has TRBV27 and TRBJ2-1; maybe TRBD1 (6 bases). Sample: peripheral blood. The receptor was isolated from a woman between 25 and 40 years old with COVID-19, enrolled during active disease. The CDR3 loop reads CASSPLLQGMEYNEQFF. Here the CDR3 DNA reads TGTGCCAGCAGTCCTCTCCTACAGGGAATGGAGTACAATGAGCAGTTCTTC.